This entry features one TCR beta chain sequence. Original data processing: How many nucleated cells were present was estimated from reference gene primer amplification. The assay was immunoSEQ multiplex PCR, and TCRdb's table has in-frame clones only and misses some. V and J calls plus clone size are reproduced from that table; the DNA served to infer D and trimming. The repertoire consists of about 210,000 clones, with 86% occurring once and the leading ten covering around 6%. The sample is drawn from a study of blood T cell repertoires in COVID-19. Study as a whole: From the United States, Italy and Spain came samples of acute and convalescent COVID-19.

The participants were between about 18 and 90 years old and came from about two dozen US areas. In assigning cohorts, the study relied on participant-reported clinical history. Trimming pared 0 bases from V and 4 bases from J, leaving 22 bases between. CDR3 length equals 19 residues. Germline loops: CDR1 LGHDT, CDR2 YNNKEL (reference sequence). The sequencing sample was made of PBMCs or T cells enriched from blood (not recorded which). The sequence came from a man between 35 and 55 years old with acute COVID-19. The chain carries TRBV3-1 (or the pseudogene TRBV3-2) and TRBJ2-4; D call uncertain. The CDR3 DNA follows: TGTGCCAGCAGCCAAGAGGTCCCAACCGCCGGGTCCGAAAAAAACATTCAGTACTTC. This sequence encodes CASSQEVPTAGSEKNIQYF.